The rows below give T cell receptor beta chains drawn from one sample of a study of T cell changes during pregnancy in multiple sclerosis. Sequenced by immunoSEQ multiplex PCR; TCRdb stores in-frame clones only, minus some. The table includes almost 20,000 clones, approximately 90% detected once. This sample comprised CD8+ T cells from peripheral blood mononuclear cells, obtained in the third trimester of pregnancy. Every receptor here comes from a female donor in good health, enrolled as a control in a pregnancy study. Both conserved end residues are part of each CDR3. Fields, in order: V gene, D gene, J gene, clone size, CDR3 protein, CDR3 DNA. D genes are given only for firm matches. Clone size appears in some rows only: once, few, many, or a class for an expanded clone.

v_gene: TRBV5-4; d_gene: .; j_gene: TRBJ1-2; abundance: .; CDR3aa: CASSLDREVYGYTF; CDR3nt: TGTGCCAGCAGCTTGGACAGGGAAGTCTATGGCTACACCTTC
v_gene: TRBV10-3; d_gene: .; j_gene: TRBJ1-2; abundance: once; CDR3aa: CAISGETPNYGYTF; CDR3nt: TGTGCCATCAGTGGTGAGACACCGAACTATGGCTACACCTTC
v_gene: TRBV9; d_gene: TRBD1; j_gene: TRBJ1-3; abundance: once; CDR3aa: CASSPEDRAGNTIYF; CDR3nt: TGTGCCAGCAGCCCGGAGGACAGGGCTGGAAACACCATATATTTT
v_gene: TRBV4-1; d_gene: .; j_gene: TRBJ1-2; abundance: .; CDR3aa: CASSQTQAGADYGYTF; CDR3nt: TGCGCCAGCAGCCAAACCCAAGCAGGGGCTGACTATGGCTACACCTTC
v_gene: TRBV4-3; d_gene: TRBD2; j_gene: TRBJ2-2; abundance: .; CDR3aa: CASSLFSGGDTGELFF; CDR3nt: TGCGCCAGCAGCCTATTTAGCGGGGGGGACACCGGGGAGCTGTTTTTT
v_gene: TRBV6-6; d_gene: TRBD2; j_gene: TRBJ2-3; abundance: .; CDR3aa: CASSLGTSLNTDTQYF; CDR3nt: TGTGCCAGCAGCCTCGGGACTAGCCTCAACACAGATACGCAGTATTTT
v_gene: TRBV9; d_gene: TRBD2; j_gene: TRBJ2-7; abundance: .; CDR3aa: CASSRGGISYEQYF; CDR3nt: TGTGCCAGCAGTCGGGGGGGAATATCCTACGAGCAGTACTTC
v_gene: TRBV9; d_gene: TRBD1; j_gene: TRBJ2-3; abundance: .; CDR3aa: CASSPSTGLADTQYF; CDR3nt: TGTGCCAGCAGTCCATCGACAGGGCTGGCAGATACGCAGTATTTT
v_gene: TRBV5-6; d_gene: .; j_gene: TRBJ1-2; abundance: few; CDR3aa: CASSPGGSLNYGYTF; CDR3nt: TGTGCCAGCAGCCCGGGGGGGAGTCTCAACTATGGCTACACCTTC
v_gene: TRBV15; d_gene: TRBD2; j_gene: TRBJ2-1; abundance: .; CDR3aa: CATSRPGTSGDNTYNEQFF; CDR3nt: TGTGCCACCAGCAGACCGGGGACTAGCGGGGATAATACCTACAATGAGCAGTTCTTC
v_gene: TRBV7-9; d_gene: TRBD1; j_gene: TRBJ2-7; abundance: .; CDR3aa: CASSGQGEQYF; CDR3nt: TGTGCCAGCAGCGGACAGGGCGAGCAGTACTTC
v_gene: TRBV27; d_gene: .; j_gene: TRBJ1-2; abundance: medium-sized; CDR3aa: CASSFRGSNYGYTF; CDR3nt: TGTGCCAGCAGTTTCAGGGGATCTAACTATGGCTACACCTTC
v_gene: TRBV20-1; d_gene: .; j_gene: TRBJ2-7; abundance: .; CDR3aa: CSASKGYEQYF; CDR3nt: TGCAGTGCTAGTAAGGGGTACGAGCAGTACTTC
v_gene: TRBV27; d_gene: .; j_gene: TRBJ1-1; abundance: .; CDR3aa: CASSLIPRDLRTEAFF; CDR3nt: TGTGCCAGCAGTTTAATCCCCAGGGACTTACGCACTGAAGCTTTCTTT
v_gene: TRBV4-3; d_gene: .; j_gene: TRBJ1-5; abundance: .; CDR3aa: CASSQARDSNQPQHF; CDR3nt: TGCGCCAGCAGCCAAGCTCGGGATAGCAATCAGCCCCAGCATTTT
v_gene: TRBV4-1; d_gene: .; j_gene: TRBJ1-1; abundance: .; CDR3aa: CASSLAPRGRTEAFF; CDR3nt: TGCGCCAGCAGCCTAGCCCCTCGGGGTCGAACTGAAGCTTTCTTT
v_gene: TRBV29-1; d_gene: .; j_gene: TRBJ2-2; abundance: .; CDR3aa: CSVGPNTGELFF; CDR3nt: TGCAGCGTTGGTCCAAACACCGGGGAGCTGTTTTTT
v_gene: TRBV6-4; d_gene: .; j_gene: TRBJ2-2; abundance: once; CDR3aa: CASSDTGNTGELFF; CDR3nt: TGTGCCAGCAGTGACACCGGGAACACCGGGGAGCTGTTTTTT
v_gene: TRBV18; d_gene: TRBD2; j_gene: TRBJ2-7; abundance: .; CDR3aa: CASSPDTSGSYEQYF; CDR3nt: TGTGCCAGCTCACCAGATACTAGCGGGTCCTACGAGCAGTACTTC
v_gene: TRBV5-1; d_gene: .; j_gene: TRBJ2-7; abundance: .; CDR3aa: CASSPTDTYEQYF; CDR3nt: TGCGCCAGCAGCCCGACAGATACCTACGAGCAGTACTTC
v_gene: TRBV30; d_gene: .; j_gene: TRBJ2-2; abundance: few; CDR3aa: CTVRANTGELFF; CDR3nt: TGTACGGTCCGGGCGAACACCGGGGAGCTGTTTTTT
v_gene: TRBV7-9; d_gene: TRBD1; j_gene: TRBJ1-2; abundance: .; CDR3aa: CASSSTGAYGYTF; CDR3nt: TGTGCCAGCAGCTCCACAGGGGCCTATGGCTACACCTTC
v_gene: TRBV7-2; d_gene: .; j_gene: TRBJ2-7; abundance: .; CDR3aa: CASSSLGGEQYF; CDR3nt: TGTGCCAGCAGCTCACTAGGAGGCGAGCAGTACTTC